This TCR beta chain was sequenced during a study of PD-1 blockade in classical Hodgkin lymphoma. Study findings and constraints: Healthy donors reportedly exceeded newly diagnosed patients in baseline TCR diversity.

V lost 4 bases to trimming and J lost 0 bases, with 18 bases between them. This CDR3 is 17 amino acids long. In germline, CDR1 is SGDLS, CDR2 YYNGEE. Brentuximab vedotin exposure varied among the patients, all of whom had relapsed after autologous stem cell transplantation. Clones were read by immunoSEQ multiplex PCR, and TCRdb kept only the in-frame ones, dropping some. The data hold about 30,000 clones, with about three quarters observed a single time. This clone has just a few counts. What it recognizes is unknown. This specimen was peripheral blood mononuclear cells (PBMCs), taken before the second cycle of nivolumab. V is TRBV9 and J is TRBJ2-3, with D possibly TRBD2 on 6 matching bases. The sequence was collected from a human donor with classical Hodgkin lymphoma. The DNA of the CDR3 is TGTGCCAGCAGCCCTCGTATTGGGACTCTTAGCACAGATACGCAGTATTTT. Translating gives CASSPRIGTLSTDTQYF.